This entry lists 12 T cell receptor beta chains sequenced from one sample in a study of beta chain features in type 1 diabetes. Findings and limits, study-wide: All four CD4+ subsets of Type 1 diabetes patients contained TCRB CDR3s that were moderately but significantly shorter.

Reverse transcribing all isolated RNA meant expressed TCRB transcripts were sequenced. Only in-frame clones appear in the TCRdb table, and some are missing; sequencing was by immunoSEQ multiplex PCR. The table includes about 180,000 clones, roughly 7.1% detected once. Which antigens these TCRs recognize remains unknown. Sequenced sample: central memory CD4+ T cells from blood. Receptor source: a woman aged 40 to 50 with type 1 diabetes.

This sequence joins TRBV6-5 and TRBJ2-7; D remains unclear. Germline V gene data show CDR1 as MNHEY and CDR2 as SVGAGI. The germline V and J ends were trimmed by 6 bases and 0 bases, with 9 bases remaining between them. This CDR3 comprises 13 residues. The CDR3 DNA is TGTGCCAGCAGGGTGAGTTACTCCTACGAGCAGTACTTC. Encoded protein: CASRVSYSYEQYF.

The CDR3 region has the DNA TGTGCCAGCAGCCGACAGGGACCCGACGAGCAGTACTTC. Translation gives CASSRQGPDEQYF. The rearrangement uses TRBV7-3 and TRBJ2-7, with TRBD1 matching over 7 bases. The germline gives CDR1 SGHTA, CDR2 FQGTGA. The CDR3 is made up of 13 amino acids. V trimming: 5 bases; J trimming: 5 bases; junction bases outside the gene matches: 6.

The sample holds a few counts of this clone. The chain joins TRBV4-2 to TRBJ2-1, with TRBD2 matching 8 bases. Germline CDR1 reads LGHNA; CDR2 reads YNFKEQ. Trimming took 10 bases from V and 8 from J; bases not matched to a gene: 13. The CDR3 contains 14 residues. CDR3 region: CATNLGAGAHEQFF. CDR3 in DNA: TGTGCCACCAATCTCGGAGCGGGAGCTCATGAGCAGTTCTTC.

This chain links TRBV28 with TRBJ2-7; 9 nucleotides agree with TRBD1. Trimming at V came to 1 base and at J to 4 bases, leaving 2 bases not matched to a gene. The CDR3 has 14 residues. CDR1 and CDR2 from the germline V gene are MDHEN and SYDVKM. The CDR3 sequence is CASSLLQGAYEQYF. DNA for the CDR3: TGTGCCAGCAGTTTATTACAGGGGGCGTACGAGCAGTACTTC. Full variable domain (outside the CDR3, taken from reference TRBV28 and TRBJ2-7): DVKVTQSSRYLVKRTGEKVFLECVQDMDHENMFWYRQDPGLGLRLIYFSYDVKMKEKGDIPEGYSVSREKKERFSLILESASTNQTSMYLCASSLLQGAYEQYFGPGTRLTVT.

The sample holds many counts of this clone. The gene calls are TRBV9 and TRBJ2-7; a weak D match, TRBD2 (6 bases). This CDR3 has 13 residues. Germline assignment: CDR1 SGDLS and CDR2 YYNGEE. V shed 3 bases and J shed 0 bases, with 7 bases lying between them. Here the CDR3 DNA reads TGTGCCAGCAGCGGGCGGGACTCCTACGAGCAGTACTTC. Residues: CASSGRDSYEQYF.

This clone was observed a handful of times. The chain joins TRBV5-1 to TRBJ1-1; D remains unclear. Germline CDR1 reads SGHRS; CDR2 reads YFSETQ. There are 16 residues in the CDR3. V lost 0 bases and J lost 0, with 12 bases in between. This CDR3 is CASSLGWGAMNTEAFF. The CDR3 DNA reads TGCGCCAGCAGCTTGGGCTGGGGAGCCATGAACACTGAAGCTTTCTTT.

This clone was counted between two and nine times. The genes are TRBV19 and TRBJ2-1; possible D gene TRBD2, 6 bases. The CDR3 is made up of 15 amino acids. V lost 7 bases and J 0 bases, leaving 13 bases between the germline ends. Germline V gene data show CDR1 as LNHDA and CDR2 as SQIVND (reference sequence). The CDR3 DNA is TGTGCCAGTATGAGGGCGGGGAGCTCCTACAATGAGCAGTTCTTC. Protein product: CASMRAGSSYNEQFF.

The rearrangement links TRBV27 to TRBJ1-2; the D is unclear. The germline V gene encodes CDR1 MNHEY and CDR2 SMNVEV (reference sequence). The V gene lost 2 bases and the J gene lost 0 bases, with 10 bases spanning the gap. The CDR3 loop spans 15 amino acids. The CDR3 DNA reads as TGTGCCAGCAGTTTAGGGCCCTACGCTAACTATGGCTACACCTTC. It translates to CASSLGPYANYGYTF.

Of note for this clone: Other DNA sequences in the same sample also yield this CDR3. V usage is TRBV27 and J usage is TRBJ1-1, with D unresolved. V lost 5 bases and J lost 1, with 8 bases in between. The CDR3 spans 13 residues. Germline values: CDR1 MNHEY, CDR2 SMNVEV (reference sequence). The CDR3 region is CASSRRGNTEAFF. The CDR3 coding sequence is TGTGCCAGCAGTCGTCGAGGGAACACTGAAGCTTTCTTT.

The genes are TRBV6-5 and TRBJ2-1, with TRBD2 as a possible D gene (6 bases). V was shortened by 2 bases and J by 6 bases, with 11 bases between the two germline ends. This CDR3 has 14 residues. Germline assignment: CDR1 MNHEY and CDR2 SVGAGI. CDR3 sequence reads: CASSYTRGGNEQFF. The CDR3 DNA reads TGTGCCAGCAGTTACACCCGGGGAGGCAATGAGCAGTTCTTC.

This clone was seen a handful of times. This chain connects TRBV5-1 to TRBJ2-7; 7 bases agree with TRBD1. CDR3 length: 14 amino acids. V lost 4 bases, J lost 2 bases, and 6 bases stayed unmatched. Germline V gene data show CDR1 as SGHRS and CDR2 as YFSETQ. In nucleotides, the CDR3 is TGCGCCAGCAGCCCCGGGACAGACCCCTACGAGCAGTACTTC. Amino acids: CASSPGTDPYEQYF.

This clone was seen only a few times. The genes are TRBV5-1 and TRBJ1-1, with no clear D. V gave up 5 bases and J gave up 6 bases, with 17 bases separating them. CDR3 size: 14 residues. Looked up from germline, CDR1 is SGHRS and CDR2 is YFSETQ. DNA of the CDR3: TGCGCCAGCAGGTTCCGAGGAGGCACGCCTGAAGCTTTCTTT. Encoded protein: CASRFRGGTPEAFF.